The rows below give T cell receptor beta chains drawn from one sample of a study of CD8 T cells in Susac syndrome. MiXCR, run by TCRdb on the immunoSEQ multiplex PCR reads, gives a single entry per CDR3 protein. This sample has over 120,000 distinct CDR3 sequences, with 85% to 95% found just once. Material: CD4+ T cells from PBMCs. The receptors stem from a human donor with Susac syndrome. CDR3s leave out the opening cysteine and the closing phenylalanine or tryptophan.

length | J | V | CDR3
10 | TRBJ2-7 | TRBV6-2/TRBV6-3 | ASRPLGRQQY
14 | TRBJ2-5 | TRBV7-2 | ASSLGSSGGQETQY
11 | TRBJ1-1 | TRBV29-1 | SVDGQGHTEAF
10 | TRBJ2-5 | TRBV7-8 | ASTGHQETQY
11 | TRBJ1-3 | TRBV29-1 | SATGFSGNTIY
12 | TRBJ2-3 | TRBV20-1 | SVLAGSSTDTQY
10 | TRBJ1-2 | TRBV20-1 | SARVGSGGYT
15 | TRBJ2-1 | TRBV6-5 | ASSYRWRGSSYNEQF
11 | TRBJ2-7 | TRBV2 | ASSQDRGGEQY
12 | TRBJ2-5 | TRBV5-5 | ASSLITSQETQY
14 | TRBJ2-7 | TRBV20-1 | SATGLAGEFGYEQY
10 | TRBJ2-3 | TRBV15 | ATGRATDTQY
12 | TRBJ2-5 | TRBV20-1 | SARRLAGVETQY
13 | TRBJ2-7 | TRBV18 | ASSPSRDRANEQY